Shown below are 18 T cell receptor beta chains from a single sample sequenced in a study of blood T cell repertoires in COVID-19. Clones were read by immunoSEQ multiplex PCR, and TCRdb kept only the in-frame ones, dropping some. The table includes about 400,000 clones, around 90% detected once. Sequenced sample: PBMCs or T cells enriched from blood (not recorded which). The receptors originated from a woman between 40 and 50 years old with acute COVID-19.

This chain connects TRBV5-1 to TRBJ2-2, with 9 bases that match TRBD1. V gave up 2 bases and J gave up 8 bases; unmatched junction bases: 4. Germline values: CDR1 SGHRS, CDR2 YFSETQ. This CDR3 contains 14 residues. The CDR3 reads CASSLQGAEGELFF. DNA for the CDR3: TGCGCCAGCAGCTTACAGGGGGCTGAAGGGGAGCTGTTTTTT.

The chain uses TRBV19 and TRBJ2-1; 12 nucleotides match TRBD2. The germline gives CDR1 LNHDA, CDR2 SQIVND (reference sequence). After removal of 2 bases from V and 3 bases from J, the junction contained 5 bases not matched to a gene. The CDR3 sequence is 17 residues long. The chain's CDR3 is CASSIYRTSGDYNEQFF. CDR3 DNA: TGTGCCAGTAGTATATACAGGACTAGCGGGGACTACAATGAGCAGTTCTTC. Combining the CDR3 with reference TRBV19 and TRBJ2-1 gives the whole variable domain DGGITQSPKYLFRKEGQNVTLSCEQNLNHDAMYWYRQDPGQGLRLIYYSQIVNDFQKGDIAEGYSVSREKKESFPLTVTSAQKNPTAFYLCASSIYRTSGDYNEQFFGPGTRLTVL.

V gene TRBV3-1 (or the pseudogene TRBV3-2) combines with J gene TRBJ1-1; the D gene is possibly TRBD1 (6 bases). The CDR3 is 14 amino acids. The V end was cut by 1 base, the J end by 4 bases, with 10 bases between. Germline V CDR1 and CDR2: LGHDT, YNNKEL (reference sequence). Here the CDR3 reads CASSQAGATTEAFF. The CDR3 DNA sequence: TGTGCCAGCAGCCAAGCAGGGGCGACCACTGAAGCTTTCTTT.

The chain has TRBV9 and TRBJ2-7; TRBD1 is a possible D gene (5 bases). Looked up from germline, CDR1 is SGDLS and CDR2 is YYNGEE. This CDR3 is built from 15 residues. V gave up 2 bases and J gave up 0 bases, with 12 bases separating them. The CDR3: CASSVGFQGSYEQYF. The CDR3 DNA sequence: TGTGCCAGCAGCGTCGGTTTCCAGGGCTCCTACGAGCAGTACTTC.

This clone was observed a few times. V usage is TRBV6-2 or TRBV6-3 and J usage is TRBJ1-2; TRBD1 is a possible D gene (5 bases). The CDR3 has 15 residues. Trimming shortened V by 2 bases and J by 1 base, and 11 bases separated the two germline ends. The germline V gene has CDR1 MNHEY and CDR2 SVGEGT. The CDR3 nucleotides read TGTGCCAGCAGTTACGACAGTCTAATTAACTATGGCTACACCTTC. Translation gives CASSYDSLINYGYTF.

The chain's CDR3 is CASSMERGSNQPQHF. In DNA, the CDR3 is TGTGCCAGTAGTATGGAAAGAGGGTCCAATCAGCCCCAGCATTTT. The rearrangement links TRBV19 to TRBJ1-5; D remains ambiguous. The germline gives CDR1 LNHDA, CDR2 SQIVND (reference sequence). The CDR3 extends over 15 amino acids. Trimming cost V 3 bases and J 3 bases, with 12 bases left between them.

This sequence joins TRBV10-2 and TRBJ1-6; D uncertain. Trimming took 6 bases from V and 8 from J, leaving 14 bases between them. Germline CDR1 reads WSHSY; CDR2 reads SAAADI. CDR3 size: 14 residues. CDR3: CASSLSGRDSPLHF. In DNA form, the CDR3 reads TGCGCCAGCAGCCTGTCTGGGAGGGATTCACCCCTCCACTTT.

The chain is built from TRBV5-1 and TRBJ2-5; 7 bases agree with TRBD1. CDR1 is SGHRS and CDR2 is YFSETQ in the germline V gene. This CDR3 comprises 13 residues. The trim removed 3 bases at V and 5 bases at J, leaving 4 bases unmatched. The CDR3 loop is CASSWDRRETQYF. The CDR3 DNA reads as TGCGCCAGCAGCTGGGACAGACGGGAGACCCAGTACTTC. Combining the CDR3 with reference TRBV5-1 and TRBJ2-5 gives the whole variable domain KAGVTQTPRYLIKTRGQQVTLSCSPISGHRSVSWYQQTPGQGLQFLFEYFSETQRNKGNFPGRFSGRQFSNSRSEMNVSTLELGDSALYLCASSWDRRETQYFGPGTRLLVL.

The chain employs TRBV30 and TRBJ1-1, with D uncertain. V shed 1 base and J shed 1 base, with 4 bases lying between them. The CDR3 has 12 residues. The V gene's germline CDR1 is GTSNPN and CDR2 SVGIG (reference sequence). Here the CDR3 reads CAWSAENTEAFF. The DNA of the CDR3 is TGTGCCTGGAGTGCAGAGAACACTGAAGCTTTCTTT.

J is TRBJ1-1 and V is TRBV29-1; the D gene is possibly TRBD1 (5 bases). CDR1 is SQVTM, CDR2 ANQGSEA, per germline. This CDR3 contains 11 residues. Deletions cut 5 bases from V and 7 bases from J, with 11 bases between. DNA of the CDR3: TGCAGCGTTCTACAGGAGATTGAAGCTTTCTTT. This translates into CSVLQEIEAFF.

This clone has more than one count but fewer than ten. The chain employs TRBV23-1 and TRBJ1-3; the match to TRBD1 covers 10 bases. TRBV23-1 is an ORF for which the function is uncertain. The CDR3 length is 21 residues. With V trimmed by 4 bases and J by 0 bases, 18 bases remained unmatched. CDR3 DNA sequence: TGCGCCAGCAGTCCACCCGGGGACGGGACAGGGGCAAAATACTCTGGAAACACCATATATTTT. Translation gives CASSPPGDGTGAKYSGNTIYF.

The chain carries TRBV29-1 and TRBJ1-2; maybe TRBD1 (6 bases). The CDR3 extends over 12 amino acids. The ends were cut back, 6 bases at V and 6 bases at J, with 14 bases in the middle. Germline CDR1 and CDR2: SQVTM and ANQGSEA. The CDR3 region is CSVRDTENGYTF. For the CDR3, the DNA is TGCAGCGTCCGGGACACCGAAAATGGCTACACCTTC. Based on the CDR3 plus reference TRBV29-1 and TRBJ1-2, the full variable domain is SAVISQKPSRDICQRGTSLTIQCQVDSQVTMMFWYRQQPGQSLTLIATANQGSEATYESGFVIDKFPISRPNLTFSTLTVSNMSPEDSSIYLCSVRDTENGYTFGSGTRLTVV.

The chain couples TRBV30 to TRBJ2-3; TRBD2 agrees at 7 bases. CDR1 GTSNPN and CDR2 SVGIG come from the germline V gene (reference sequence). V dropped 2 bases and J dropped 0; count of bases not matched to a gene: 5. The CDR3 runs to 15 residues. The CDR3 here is CAWSPSGVSTDTQYF. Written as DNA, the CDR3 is TGTGCCTGGAGTCCAAGCGGGGTTAGCACAGATACGCAGTATTTT.

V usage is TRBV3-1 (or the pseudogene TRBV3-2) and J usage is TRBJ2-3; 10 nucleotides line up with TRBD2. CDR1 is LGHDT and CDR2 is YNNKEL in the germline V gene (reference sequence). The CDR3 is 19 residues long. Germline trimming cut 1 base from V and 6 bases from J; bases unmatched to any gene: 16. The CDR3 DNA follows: TGTGCCAGCAGCCAAGGCGGTAGCGGGGGGACCATAGGGTCCGATACGCAGTATTTT. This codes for CASSQGGSGGTIGSDTQYF.

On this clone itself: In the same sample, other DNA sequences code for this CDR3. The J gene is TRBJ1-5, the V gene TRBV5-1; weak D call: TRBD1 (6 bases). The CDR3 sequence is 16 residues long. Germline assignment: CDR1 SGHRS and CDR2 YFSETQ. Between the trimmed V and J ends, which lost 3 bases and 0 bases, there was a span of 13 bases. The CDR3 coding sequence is TGCGCCAGCAGCTCTTTGCCAGGGGATAGCAATCAGCCCCAGCATTTT. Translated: CASSSLPGDSNQPQHF.

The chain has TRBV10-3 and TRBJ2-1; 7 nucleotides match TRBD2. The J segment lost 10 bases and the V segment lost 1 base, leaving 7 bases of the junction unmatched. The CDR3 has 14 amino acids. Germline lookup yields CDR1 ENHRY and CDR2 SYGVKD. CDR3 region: CAISELEKRGEQFF. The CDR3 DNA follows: TGTGCCATCAGTGAGTTAGAAAAGCGGGGAGAGCAGTTCTTC.

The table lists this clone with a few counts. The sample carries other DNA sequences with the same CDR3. The DNA of the CDR3 is TGCGCCAGCAGCCCCCGGACTAGCGGCGAAGAGACCCAGTACTTC. It translates to CASSPRTSGEETQYF. The chain couples TRBV5-1 to TRBJ2-5, with 10 bases matching TRBD2. After removal of 4 bases from V and 3 bases from J, the junction contained 6 bases not matched to a gene. The CDR3 covers 15 residues. Germline values: CDR1 SGHRS, CDR2 YFSETQ.

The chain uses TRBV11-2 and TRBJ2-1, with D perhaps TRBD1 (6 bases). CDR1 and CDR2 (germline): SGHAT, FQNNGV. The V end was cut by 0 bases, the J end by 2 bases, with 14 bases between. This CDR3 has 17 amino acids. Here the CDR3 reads CASSLDGSGDPYNEQFF. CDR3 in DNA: TGTGCCAGCAGCTTAGACGGGTCAGGGGACCCCTACAATGAGCAGTTCTTC.